This T cell receptor (beta chain) was obtained from a study of T cell repertoires in cytomegalovirus infection. Overall study context: Evidence of both CMV infection and a matching HLA type came from public TCR beta signatures.

TCRdb passed the reads through MiXCR, listing each CDR3 protein once. Of about 190,000 distinct CDR3 sequences detected, roughly 28% appear once; the ten largest clones hold around 29%. Study conclusions and caveats: The study identified carriers of CMV plus the relevant HLA from cumulative public TCR beta family frequency. CMV-specific TCR beta clonotypes restricted by HLA-C dominated the ex vivo response.

This clonotype was seen a handful of times. Antigen unknown. Trimming took off 0 bases at V and 5 bases at J, with 16 bases between the two ends. Germline CDR1 is MNHEY and CDR2 is SVGEGT. CDR3 size: 17 residues. The V and J genes are TRBV6-2 or TRBV6-3 and TRBJ2-2; D is possibly TRBD2 (7 bases). Sequenced sample: PBMCs. The sequence was obtained from a human donor in good health (CMV status not recorded). Some clones in this sample may be carry-over from other donors' samples. The CDR3 DNA reads TGTGCCAGCAGTTACTCGGGCCGGGGGGCGAGGACCGGGGAGCTGTTTTTT. Translation: CASSYSGRGARTGELFF.